These T cell receptor beta chains were read from a single sample in a study of T cells expressing NK-cell markers. TCRdb reworked the 5' RACE reads into one entry per CDR3 protein, no DNA. Its table lists a few hundred thousand distinct CDR3 sequences. The sample was blood T cells: a sorted CD56 or NKG2C T cell subset, CD4+ or CD8+ T cells, or bulk PBMC T cells (not recorded which). Receptor source: a man younger than 30 in good health. Both conserved end residues are part of each CDR3.

TRBV12-3/TRBV12-4,TRBJ2-3,CATTGLAGGPSDTQYF
TRBV11-2,TRBJ2-1,CASKTGRSDEQFF
TRBV6-1,TRBJ1-4,CASSDAGGGELFF
TRBV6-5,TRBJ1-5,CASSYTVTGAADQPQHF
TRBV12-3/TRBV12-4,TRBJ2-5,CASSWARSQETQYF
TRBV3-1,TRBJ2-1,CASSHVAGNEQFF
TRBV20-1,TRBJ2-1,CSARPLHETYNEQFF
TRBV10-3,TRBJ1-2,CAISVRGTYGYTF
TRBV5-8,TRBJ2-1,CASSLSDPRYNEQFF
TRBV7-2,TRBJ2-5,CASSTGITETQYF
TRBV12-3/TRBV12-4,TRBJ2-1,CASSSAGLAGPNEQFF
TRBV12-3/TRBV12-4,TRBJ2-2,CASSPRRSSGELFF
TRBV4-2,TRBJ1-6,CASSQTGQNSPLHF
TRBV12-3/TRBV12-4,TRBJ2-1,CASSSHPTSGRAGGEQFF
TRBV20-1,TRBJ2-5,CSVRPGARETQYF
TRBV5-1,TRBJ2-5,CASSSPGETQYF
TRBV5-1,TRBJ2-3,CASSLDSASGTDTQYF
TRBV5-1,TRBJ2-5,CASSLGQGKETQYF
TRBV5-1,TRBJ2-5,CASSFGQGETQYF
TRBV12-3/TRBV12-4,TRBJ2-2,CASSPAGSSNTGELFF
TRBV20-1,TRBJ1-5,CSARGWAGSFNQPQHF
TRBV3-1,TRBJ1-2,CASSQGTRGYTF
TRBV5-6,TRBJ2-7,CASSLRVDTRRGEQYF
TRBV30,TRBJ2-3,CAWGQGGADTQYF
TRBV6-1,TRBJ2-1,CASRPSVGVYNEQFF
TRBV19,TRBJ1-2,CASTQRRGYGYTF
TRBV20-1,TRBJ2-7,CSAPPSVASYEQYF
TRBV15,TRBJ2-3,CATSRDPSVGTDTQYF
TRBV28,TRBJ2-7,CASSALPGLAQVQYF
TRBV11-3,TRBJ2-7,CASSLGGTSEEQYF
TRBV2,TRBJ2-5,CASRLVARETQYF
TRBV12-3/TRBV12-4,TRBJ2-5,CASSLDDRGTQYF
TRBV6-1,TRBJ1-4,CASMDWARGNNEKLFF
TRBV20-1,TRBJ2-1,CRVPGENEQFF
TRBV11-2,TRBJ2-1,CASSSVGHEQFF
TRBV7-2,TRBJ2-4,CASTPGGAKNIQYF
TRBV5-5,TRBJ2-5,CASSSMTALETQYF
TRBV5-6,TRBJ2-7,CASSSARDRSSYEQYF
TRBV19,TRBJ1-4,CAVRGATNEKLFF
TRBV5-1,TRBJ1-5,CASSPGGLGGQPQHF
TRBV29-1,TRBJ2-2,CSVRSGAGELFF
TRBV10-3,TRBJ2-3,CAIGRSDTQYF
TRBV10-3,TRBJ2-1,CAISGLGLAGGDEQFF
TRBV5-1,TRBJ2-1,CASSLFPREDHNEQFF
TRBV5-5,TRBJ2-7,CASSVSIYEQYF
TRBV20-1,TRBJ1-1,CSALRSGGAWVNTEAFF
TRBV12-3/TRBV12-4,TRBJ2-1,CASSLRRVATSSYNEQFF
TRBV12-3/TRBV12-4,TRBJ1-5,CASRPTGVGPQHF
TRBV12-3/TRBV12-4,TRBJ2-1,CASSRLAGTYNEQFF
TRBV13,TRBJ2-6,CASSLAPSGANVLTF
TRBV20-1,TRBJ1-1,CSARDLGALMNTEAFF
TRBV7-8,TRBJ2-3,CASSPQSRQGAFTDTQYF
TRBV19,TRBJ2-7,CASSIGRTSGTSSYEQYF